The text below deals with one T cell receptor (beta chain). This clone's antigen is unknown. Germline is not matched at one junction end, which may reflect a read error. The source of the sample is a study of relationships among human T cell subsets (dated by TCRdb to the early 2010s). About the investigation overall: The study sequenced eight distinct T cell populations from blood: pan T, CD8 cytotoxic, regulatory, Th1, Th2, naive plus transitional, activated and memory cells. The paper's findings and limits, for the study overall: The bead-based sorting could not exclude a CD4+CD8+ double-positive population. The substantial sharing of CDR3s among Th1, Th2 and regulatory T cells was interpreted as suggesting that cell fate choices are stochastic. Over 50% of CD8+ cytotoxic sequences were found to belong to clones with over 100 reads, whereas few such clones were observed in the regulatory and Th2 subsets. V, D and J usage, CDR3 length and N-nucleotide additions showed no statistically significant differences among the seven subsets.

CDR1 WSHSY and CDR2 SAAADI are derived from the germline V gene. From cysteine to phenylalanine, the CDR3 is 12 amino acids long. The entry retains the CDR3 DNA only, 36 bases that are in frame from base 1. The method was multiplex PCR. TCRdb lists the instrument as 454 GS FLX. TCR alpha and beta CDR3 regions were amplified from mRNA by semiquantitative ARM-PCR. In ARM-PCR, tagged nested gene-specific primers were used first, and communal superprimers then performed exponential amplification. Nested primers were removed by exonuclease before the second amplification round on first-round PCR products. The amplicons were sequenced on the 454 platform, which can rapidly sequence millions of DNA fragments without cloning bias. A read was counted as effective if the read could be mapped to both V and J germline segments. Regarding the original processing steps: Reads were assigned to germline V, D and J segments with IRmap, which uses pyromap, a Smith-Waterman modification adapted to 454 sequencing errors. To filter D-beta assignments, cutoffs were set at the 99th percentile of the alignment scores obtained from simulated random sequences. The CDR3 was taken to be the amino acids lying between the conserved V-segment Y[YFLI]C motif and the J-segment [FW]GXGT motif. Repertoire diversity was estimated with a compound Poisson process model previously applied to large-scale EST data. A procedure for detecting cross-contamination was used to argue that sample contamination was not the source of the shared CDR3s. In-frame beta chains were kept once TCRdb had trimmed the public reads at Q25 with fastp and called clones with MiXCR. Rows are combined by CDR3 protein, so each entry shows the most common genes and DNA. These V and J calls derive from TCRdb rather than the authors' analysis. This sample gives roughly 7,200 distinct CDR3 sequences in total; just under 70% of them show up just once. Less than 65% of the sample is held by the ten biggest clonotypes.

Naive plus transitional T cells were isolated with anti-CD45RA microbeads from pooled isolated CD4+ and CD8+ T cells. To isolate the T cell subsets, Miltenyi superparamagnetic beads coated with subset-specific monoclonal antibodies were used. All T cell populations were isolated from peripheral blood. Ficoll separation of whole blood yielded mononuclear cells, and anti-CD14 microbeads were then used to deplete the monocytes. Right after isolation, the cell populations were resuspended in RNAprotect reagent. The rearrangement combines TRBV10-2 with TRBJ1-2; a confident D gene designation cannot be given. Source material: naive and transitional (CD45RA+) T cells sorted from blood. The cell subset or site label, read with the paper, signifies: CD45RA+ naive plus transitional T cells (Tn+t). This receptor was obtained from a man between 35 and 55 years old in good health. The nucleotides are TGTGCCATCAGTGACGGAGTGTATGGCTACACCTTC. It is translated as CAISDGVYGYTF.